Included here is one T cell receptor beta chain sequence, with context. The sample originates from a study of T cells after somatic rescue of genetic block. Libraries were prepared by immunoSEQ multiplex PCR; TCRdb keeps only in-frame clonotypes and omits some of them. The sample consists of over 12,000 clones, 72% of them appearing once. J lost 4 bases, V lost 3 bases, and 1 base had no gene match. Germline V CDR1 and CDR2: LNHDA, SQIVND (reference sequence). The length of the CDR3 is 14 residues. This sequence originates from a boy younger than 18. The specimen sequenced was peripheral blood mononuclear cells (PBMCs). The chain employs TRBV19 and TRBJ1-4; 8 bases fit TRBD1. The CDR3 coding sequence is TGTGCCAGTAGTATCAGGGGGCTTAATGAAAAACTGTTTTTT. This sequence encodes CASSIRGLNEKLFF.